This TCR beta chain was documented in a study of regulatory T cells in long-lasting Graves disease (dated by TCRdb to the early 2020s). Context from the whole study: To count as having persistent Graves' disease, a patient had to have received antithyroid drug treatment for over 5 years with TSH receptor autoantibodies remaining persistently positive. A total of 33 samples underwent TCR sequencing, from about 13 patients with persistent Graves' disease and 20 or so patients with newly diagnosed Graves' disease. The study was conducted in China and was registered as a clinical trial. Persistent Graves' disease patients in the clinical cohort had taken antithyroid drugs for approximately 9.5 years on average. Patients with persistent Graves' disease were compared with patients with newly diagnosed Graves' disease using TCR sequencing and RNA sequencing of peripheral blood. What the work shows at the level of the full study, not this receptor alone: The authors acknowledged the small sample size as a limitation that may reduce accuracy. Peripheral blood alone was examined, since thyroid tissue, which constituted the primary lesion, could not be accessed. Persistent disease showed preferential use of TRBV28, TRBJ1-2 and TRBJ2-5, whereas newly diagnosed disease favored TRBV20-1 and TRBJ2-1. Sequencing and analysis were restricted to the TCR beta chain. Persistent patients shared more public clonotypes among themselves (more than 2,500) than newly diagnosed patients did (nearly 1,000). Lower TCR Shannon entropy and fewer highly expanded clones were observed in persistent Graves' disease patients than in newly diagnosed patients, which suggested clonal expansion.

In the paper's terms, the time point label means: persistent/refractory GD, antithyroid drugs over 5 years with positive TRAb. RNA was extracted from PBMCs in TRIzol for both TCR sequencing and RNA sequencing. The diagnosis of Graves' disease was made according to American Thyroid Association guidelines. Patients for the study were recruited at an endocrinology department in Xi'an, China. Each patient gave about 10 milliliters of peripheral blood, collected in an EDTA anticoagulant tube. Ficoll Paque Plus density gradient separation was used to isolate PBMCs, and no additional T cell sorting was done. An Agilent 2100 Bioanalyzer and agarose gel were used to check RNA quality, while a NanoDrop 2000 measured RNA concentration. This clonotype came up a few times. Its binding antigen is unknown. One base away there is no much larger clone; base qualities are not given. Relative to germline, V is 4 bases shorter and J is 4 bases shorter, with 14 bases between their ends. From a lookup of the germline V gene, CDR1 and CDR2 are MNHGY and SVAAGI. From cysteine to phenylalanine, the CDR3 is 15 amino acids long. The DNA shown is the 45-base CDR3, in frame from base 1.

Library generation was performed with multiplex PCR. The sample was run on an Illumina HiSeq 4000. CDR3 regions were amplified by Arm-PCR with iRepertoire HTBI primers to construct TCR beta libraries. Before sequencing, the PCR products went through gel purification. In the authors' own workflow: Gene usage analysis of CDR3 amino acid clonotypes used the 55 to 80 TRBV and some 13 TRBJ segments found across samples. COPE and FqMerger were used to merge the filtered high-quality paired reads into contigs. Contigs were aligned with BLAST to IMGT TRBV, TRBD and TRBJ reference genes, and CDR3 was defined per IMGT. Any clonotype with a frequency above 0.1% was classified as a highly expanded clone. Shannon entropy served as the measure of repertoire diversity, while the Gini coefficient captured V-J evenness. Public clonotypes were defined as clonotypes shared by more than one individual. TCRdb reprocessed the public reads (quality trimming at Q25 with fastp, clone calling with MiXCR) and kept in-frame beta chains. Rows are unified per CDR3 protein, each entry keeping the most common DNA and genes. The V and J calls shown here were made by TCRdb, not taken from the authors' results. Counted in this sample were fewer than 450,000 distinct CDR3 sequences; around 21% of them appeared once. Jointly, the top ten make up less than 25% of the sample.

The sequence came from a female donor with Graves disease. This specimen was peripheral blood mononuclear cells (PBMCs), taken when the disease was refractory, from a patient treated with antithyroid drugs. The V gene is TRBV6-9 and the J gene is TRBJ1-3, with no D gene named confidently. The nucleotide sequence is given as TGTGCCAGCAGTTCGAACCTGGGGTTCGGAAACACCATATATTTT. Translated, it reads CASSSNLGFGNTIYF.